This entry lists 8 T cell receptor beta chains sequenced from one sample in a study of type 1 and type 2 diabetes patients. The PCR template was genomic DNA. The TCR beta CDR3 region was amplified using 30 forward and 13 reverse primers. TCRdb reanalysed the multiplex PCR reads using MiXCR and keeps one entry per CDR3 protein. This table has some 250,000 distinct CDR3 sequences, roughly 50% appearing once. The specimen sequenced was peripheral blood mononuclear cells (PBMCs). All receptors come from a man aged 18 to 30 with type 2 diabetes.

The CDR3 spells CASSRGQENNEQFF. The DNA of the CDR3 is TGTGCCAGTAGTAGGGGGCAAGAGAACAATGAGCAGTTCTTC. The gene calls are TRBV19 and TRBJ2-1; tentative D call: TRBD1 (6 bases). This CDR3 contains 14 residues. V dropped 4 bases and J dropped 5 bases, with 12 bases sitting between them. CDR1 and CDR2 from the germline V gene are LNHDA and SQIVND (reference sequence).

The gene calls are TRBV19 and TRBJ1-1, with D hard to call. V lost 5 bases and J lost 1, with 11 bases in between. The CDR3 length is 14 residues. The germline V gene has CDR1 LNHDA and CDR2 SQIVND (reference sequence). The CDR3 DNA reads TGTGCCAGTAGTCCGCGCGGAACGAACACTGAAGCTTTCTTT. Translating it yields CASSPRGTNTEAFF. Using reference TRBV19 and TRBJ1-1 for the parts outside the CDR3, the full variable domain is DGGITQSPKYLFRKEGQNVTLSCEQNLNHDAMYWYRQDPGQGLRLIYYSQIVNDFQKGDIAEGYSVSREKKESFPLTVTSAQKNPTAFYLCASSPRGTNTEAFFGQGTRLTVV.

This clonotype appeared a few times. The CDR3 DNA reads as TGTGCCAGCAGCCCCCCTCAGGGGAACTACGAGCAGTACTTC. Amino acid sequence: CASSPPQGNYEQYF. The chain recombines TRBV7-2 with TRBJ2-7; D might be TRBD1 (6 bases). The V and J ends lost 5 bases and 3 bases respectively, with 14 bases between them. The CDR3 spans 14 residues. Germline V gives CDR1 SGHTA, CDR2 FQGNSA.

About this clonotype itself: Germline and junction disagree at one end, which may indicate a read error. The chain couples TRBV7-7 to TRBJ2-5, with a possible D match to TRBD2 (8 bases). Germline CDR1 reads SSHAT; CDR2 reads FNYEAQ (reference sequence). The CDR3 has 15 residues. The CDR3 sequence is CASSSAGGQQEAQYF. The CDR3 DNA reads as TGTGCTAGCAGCTCGGCGGGGGGACAGCAAGAGGCCCAGTACTTC. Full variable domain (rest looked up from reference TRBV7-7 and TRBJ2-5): GAGVSQSPRYKVTKRGQDVTLRCDPISSHATLYWYQQALGQGPEFLTYFNYEAQPDKSGLPSDRFSAERPEGSISTLTIQRTEQRDSAMYRCASSSAGGQQEAQYFGPGTRLLVL.

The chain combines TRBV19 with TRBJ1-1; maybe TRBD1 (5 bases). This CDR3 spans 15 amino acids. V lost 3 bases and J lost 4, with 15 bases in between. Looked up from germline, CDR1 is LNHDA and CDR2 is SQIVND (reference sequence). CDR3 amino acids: CASSMGDLLSTEAFF. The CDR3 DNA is TGTGCCAGTAGTATGGGGGATTTGTTGAGCACTGAAGCTTTCTTT.

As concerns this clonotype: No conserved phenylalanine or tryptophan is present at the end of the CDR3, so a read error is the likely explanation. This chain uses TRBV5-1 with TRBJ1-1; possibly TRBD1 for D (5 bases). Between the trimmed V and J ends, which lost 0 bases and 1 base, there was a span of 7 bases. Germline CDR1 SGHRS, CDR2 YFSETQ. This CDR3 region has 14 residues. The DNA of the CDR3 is TGCGCCAGCAGCTTGGGACAGTCGAACACTGAAGCTTTCTTA. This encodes CASSLGQSNTEAFL.

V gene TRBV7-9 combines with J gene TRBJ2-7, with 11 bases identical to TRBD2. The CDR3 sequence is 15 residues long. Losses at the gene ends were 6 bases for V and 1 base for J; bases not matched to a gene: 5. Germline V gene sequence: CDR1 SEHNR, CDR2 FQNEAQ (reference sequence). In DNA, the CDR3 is TGTGCCAGCAGGCCAATAGCGGGAGGGTCCTACGAGCAGTACTTC. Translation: CASRPIAGGSYEQYF. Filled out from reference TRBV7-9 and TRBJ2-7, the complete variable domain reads DTGVSQNPRHKITKRGQNVTFRCDPISEHNRLYWYRQTLGQGPEFLTYFQNEAQLEKSRLLSDRFSAERPKGSFSTLEIQRTEQGDSAMYLCASRPIAGGSYEQYFGPGTRLTVT.

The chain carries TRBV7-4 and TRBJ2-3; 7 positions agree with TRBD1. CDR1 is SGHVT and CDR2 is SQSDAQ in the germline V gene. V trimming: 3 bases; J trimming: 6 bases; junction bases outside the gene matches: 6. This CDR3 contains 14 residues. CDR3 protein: CASSFGQAGDTQYF. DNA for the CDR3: TGTGCCAGCAGCTTCGGACAGGCTGGGGATACGCAGTATTTT.